Listed here are 13 T cell receptor beta chains from one sample, sequenced in a study of T-cell reconstitution after alpha-beta-depleted transplantation in children. Unique molecular identifiers tagged the TCRbeta library. Using its own MiXCR run on the PCR reads, TCRdb lists one record per CDR3 protein. The sample carries hundreds of thousands of distinct CDR3 sequences, about 11% recorded once. The material sequenced was PBMCs, taken before TCRalphabeta/CD19-depleted stem cell transplant. All receptors derive from a child younger than 10 with inherited bone marrow failure, due to receive a stem cell transplant.

This clonotype was found a few times. V gene TRBV18 combines with J gene TRBJ1-1, with TRBD1 matching 7 bases. Trimming removed 3 bases from V and 5 bases from J; junction bases left unmatched: 9. The CDR3 loop spans 15 amino acids. Germline lookup yields CDR1 KGHSH and CDR2 LQKENI. CDR3 sequence (DNA): TGTGCCAGCTCACCGGTGGCAGGGGGTTATACTGAAGCTTTCTTT. Translating gives CASSPVAGGYTEAFF.

In this sample, this clonotype turned up many times. CDR3 amino acids: CASSVRSGANVLTF. For the CDR3, the DNA is TGTGCCAGCAGCGTAAGATCTGGGGCCAACGTCCTGACTTTC. This chain connects TRBV13 to TRBJ2-6; D not certain. Germline V gives CDR1 PRHDT, CDR2 FYEKMQ (reference sequence). CDR3 length equals 14 residues. V dropped 5 bases and J dropped 1 base, with 6 bases sitting between them.

This clonotype has ten or more counts. The chain uses TRBV29-1 and TRBJ1-2; D ambiguous. CDR1 is SQVTM, CDR2 ANQGSEA, per germline. V was trimmed by 5 bases and J by 4 bases, leaving 14 bases between them. This CDR3 has 13 amino acids. CDR3 sequence reads: CSVSGQTTYGYTF. DNA of the CDR3: TGCAGCGTTTCGGGCCAGACCACCTATGGCTACACCTTC.

The V and J genes are TRBV12-3 or TRBV12-4 and TRBJ2-5; D could derive from TRBD1 or TRBD2 (5 bases each). With 5 bases removed from V and 5 bases from J, the gap between germline ends came to 24 bases. The length of the CDR3 is 17 residues. CDR3 nucleotides: TGTGCCAGCAGTCCATTGGGGGTTGGGCCAAGCGCGGAGACCCAGTACTTC. This sequence encodes CASSPLGVGPSAETQYF.

The sample holds many counts of this clonotype. The chain combines TRBV28 with TRBJ2-7; tentative D call: TRBD2 (6 bases). The CDR3 runs 12 residues. Trimming stripped 4 bases from V and 6 bases from J, with 10 bases between. Germline V gene data show CDR1 as MDHEN and CDR2 as SYDVKM. The CDR3, as DNA: TGTGCCAGCAGTTCCGGGACTCCCGAGCAGTACTTC. Its translation is CASSSGTPEQYF.

In its sample, this clonotype was seen many times. The chain joins TRBV4-3 to TRBJ2-1; D is unclear. CDR1 is LGHNA and CDR2 is YSLEER in the germline V gene. This CDR3 comprises 17 residues. V lost 0 bases and J lost 3, with 15 bases in between. The CDR3 DNA follows: TGCGCCAGCAGCCAAGATCCGGTCCTCGCCGGCTACAATGAGCAGTTCTTC. This sequence encodes CASSQDPVLAGYNEQFF.

This clonotype was recorded many times. The chain joins TRBV2 to TRBJ2-1; 8 bases map to TRBD2. In germline, CDR1 is SNHLY, CDR2 FYNNEI. J gave up 9 bases and V 6 bases, and 7 bases lay outside the gene matches. The CDR3 is 13 residues long. The CDR3 protein is CASSGREGLEQFF. Here the CDR3 DNA reads TGTGCCAGCAGCGGACGGGAGGGCCTTGAGCAGTTCTTC.

The J gene is TRBJ1-2, the V gene TRBV12-3 or TRBV12-4; D is ambiguous. Trimming pared 5 bases from V and 3 bases from J, leaving 13 bases between. The CDR3 length is 14 residues. The CDR3 nucleotides read TGTGCCAGCAGTCCAACCACGGGGTACTATGGCTACACCTTC. It is translated as CASSPTTGYYGYTF.

The CDR3 loop reads CASSPRHPGTGRTNEKLFF. The DNA of the CDR3 is TGTGCCAGCAGCCCCCGTCATCCCGGGACAGGGAGGACTAATGAAAAACTGTTTTTT. The chain carries TRBV12-3 or TRBV12-4 and TRBJ1-4; TRBD1 matches 9 bases. The CDR3 loop spans 19 amino acids. Trimming at V came to 6 bases and at J to 2 bases, leaving 16 bases not matched to a gene.

This clonotype was seen ten or more times. The rearrangement uses TRBV27 and TRBJ1-6; tentative D call: TRBD1 (6 bases). CDR1 and CDR2 from the germline V gene are MNHEY and SMNVEV (reference sequence). This CDR3 contains 14 residues. V lost 4 bases and J lost 2, with 6 bases in between. CDR3 residues: CASSYRAYNSPLHF. CDR3 in DNA: TGTGCCAGCAGTTACAGGGCCTATAATTCACCCCTCCACTTT.

The chain employs TRBV12-5 and TRBJ1-2; 7 nucleotides line up with TRBD1. The CDR3 is 14 residues long. The ends lost 6 bases at V and 2 bases at J; junction bases unmatched: 6. Looked up from germline, CDR1 is LGHNT and CDR2 is FRNRAP. Here the CDR3 DNA reads TGTGCTAGTGGCTCACAGGGGACCAACTATGGCTACACCTTC. Translation gives CASGSQGTNYGYTF.

In regard to this clonotype: Being one base from a much bigger clone, this may be a read error. The gene calls are TRBV29-1 and TRBJ1-1; D not resolved. With 1 base removed from V and 1 base from J, the gap between germline ends came to 7 bases. CDR3 size: 13 residues. Germline CDR1 SQVTM, CDR2 ANQGSEA. The CDR3 nucleotides are TGCAGCGTTGAAGGATCGAGGAACACTGAAGCTTTCTTT. Translated, it gives CSVEGSRNTEAFF.

V and J are TRBV7-2 and TRBJ2-7; D is ambiguous. Trimming removed 0 bases from V and 0 bases from J, with 9 bases in between. This CDR3 contains 15 residues. Germline assignment: CDR1 SGHTA and CDR2 FQGNSA. CDR3 nucleotide sequence: TGTGCCAGCAGCTTAGCGCCTGCCCTCTCCTACGAGCAGTACTTC. The encoded protein is CASSLAPALSYEQYF.